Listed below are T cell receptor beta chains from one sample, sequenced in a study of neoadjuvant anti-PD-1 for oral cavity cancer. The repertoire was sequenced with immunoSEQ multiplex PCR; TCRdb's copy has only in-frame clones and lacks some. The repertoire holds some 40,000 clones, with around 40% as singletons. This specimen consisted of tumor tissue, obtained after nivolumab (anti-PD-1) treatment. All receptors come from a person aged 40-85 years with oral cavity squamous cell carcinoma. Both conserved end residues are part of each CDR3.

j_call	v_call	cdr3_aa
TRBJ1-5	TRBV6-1	CASRGAAGNQPQHF
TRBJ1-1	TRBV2	CASSDQGPTEAFF
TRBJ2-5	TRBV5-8	CASSLGQGLQTQYF
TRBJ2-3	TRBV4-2	CASSQDQGLAGETDTQYF
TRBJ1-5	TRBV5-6	CASSLGDTHQPQHF
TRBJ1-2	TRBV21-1	CASTSVYTF
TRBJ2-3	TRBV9	CASSGRPPPDTQYF
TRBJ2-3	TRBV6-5	CASRTSGGTDTQYF
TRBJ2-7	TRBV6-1	CASSERDLFEQYF
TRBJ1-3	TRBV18	CASSPSGKGGNTIYF
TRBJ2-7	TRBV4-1	CASSQVQSGGSYEQYF
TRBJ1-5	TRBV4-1	CASSQIKTGGNQPQHF
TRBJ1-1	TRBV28	CASSLPSEYSTEAFF
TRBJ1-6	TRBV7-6	CASSLDTGLGNSPLHF
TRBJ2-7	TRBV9	CASSRGYEQYF
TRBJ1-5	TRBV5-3	CARSFDLPQHF
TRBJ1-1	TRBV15	CATSRDRAGGGWNTEAFF
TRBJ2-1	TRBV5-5	CASSLTWGVHNEQFF
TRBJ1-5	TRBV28	CASSSVQDLGNQPQHF
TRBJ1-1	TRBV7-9	CASSLSAEAFF
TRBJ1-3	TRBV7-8	CASSSDGRNTIYF
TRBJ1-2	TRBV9	CASSPRQGANYGYTF
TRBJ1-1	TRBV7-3	CASSLRVRDTEAFF
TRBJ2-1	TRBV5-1	CASSLGTIVSNEQFF
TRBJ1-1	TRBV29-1	CSVEGVGAFF
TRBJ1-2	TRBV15	CATSRAGQRAGYTF
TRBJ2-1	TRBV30	CAWSRATNYNEQFF
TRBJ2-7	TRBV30	CAWEAGGQGFEQYF
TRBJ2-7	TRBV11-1	CASSPRGTEGNEQYF
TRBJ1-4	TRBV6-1	CASSRGATNEKLFF
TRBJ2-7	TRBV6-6	CASSPDGYEQYF
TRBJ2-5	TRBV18	CASSPPSGGASGETQYF
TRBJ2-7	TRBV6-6	CASSPTSYEQYF
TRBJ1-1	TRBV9	CASSDTQLQGKGGSEAFF
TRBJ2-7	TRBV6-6	CASWVGGVYEQYF
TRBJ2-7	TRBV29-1	CSVSSGSSYEQYF
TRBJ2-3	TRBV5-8	CASSFSSGRLTDTQYF
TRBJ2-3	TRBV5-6	CASSLGGDPTDTQYF
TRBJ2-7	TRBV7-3	CASSLRPGGGGSYEQYF
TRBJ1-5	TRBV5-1	CANPGTYSNQPQHF
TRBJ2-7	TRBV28	CASSPLAGESEQYF
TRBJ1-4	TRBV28	CASSTRDRGFRNEKLFF
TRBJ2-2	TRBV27	CASRTNTGELFF
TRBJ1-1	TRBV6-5	CASRTVNTEAFF
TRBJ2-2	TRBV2	CASKGTGYTGELFF
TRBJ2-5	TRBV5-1	CASSIGTSGSGETQYF
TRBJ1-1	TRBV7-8	CASSLALGNPKAFF